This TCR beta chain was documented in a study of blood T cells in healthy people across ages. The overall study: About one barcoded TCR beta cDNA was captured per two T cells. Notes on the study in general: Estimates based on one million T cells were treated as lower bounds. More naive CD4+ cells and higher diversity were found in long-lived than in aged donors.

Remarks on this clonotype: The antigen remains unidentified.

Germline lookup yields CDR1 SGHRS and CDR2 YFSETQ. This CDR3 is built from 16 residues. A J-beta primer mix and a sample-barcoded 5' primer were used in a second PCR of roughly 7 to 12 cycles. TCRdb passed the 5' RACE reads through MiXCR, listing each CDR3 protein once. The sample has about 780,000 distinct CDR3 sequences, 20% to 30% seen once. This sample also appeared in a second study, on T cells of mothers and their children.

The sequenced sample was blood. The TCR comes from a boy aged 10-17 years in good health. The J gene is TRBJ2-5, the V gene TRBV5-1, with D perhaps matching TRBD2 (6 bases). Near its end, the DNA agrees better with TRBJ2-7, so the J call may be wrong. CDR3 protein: CASSQRMRGSSYEQYF. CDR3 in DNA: TGCGCCAGCAGTCAAAGGATGCGGGGTAGCTCCTACGAGCAGTACTTC.